Below are 4 T cell receptor beta chains sequenced from a single sample in a study of vaccination and CD4 T cells after COVID-19. The treatment denotes: roughly 11-day PBMC culture with coronavirus spike peptide pools or control peptides (ViraFEST assay). The Oncomine TCR Beta short-read assay was applied to DNA of cultured CD4+ T cells. TCRdb ran MiXCR on the PCR reads and lists one entry per CDR3 protein. Of 10,000 to 12,000 distinct CDR3 sequences listed, about 57% were seen once; the top ten hold over 10%. These receptors' antigens are unknown. Sequencing was carried out using CD4+ T cells from blood, cultured in vitro. These receptors were collected from a human donor who had recovered from COVID-19.

This rearrangement joins TRBV7-9 to TRBJ1-1; D might be TRBD1 (6 bases). The CDR3 is 11 amino acids. Germline V gene sequence: CDR1 SEHNR, CDR2 FQNEAQ (reference sequence). The ends were cut back, 5 bases at V and 6 bases at J, with 7 bases in the middle. CDR3 DNA: TGTGCCAGCAGCGGGACACCTGAAGCTTTCTTT. It encodes CASSGTPEAFF.

This CDR3 is CASSIARGPWGEQYF. CDR3 coding DNA: TGTGCCAGTAGTATTGCGCGCGGTCCATGGGGGGAGCAGTACTTC. This chain joins TRBV19 and TRBJ2-7; D possibly uses TRBD1 or TRBD2 (5 bases each). The ends were cut back, 3 bases at V and 7 bases at J, with 19 bases in the middle. The germline CDR1 and CDR2 sequences are LNHDA and SQIVND (reference sequence). This CDR3 spans 15 amino acids.

This clonotype showed up just a few times. The chain recombines TRBV27 with TRBJ2-3; TRBD2 is a possible D gene (5 bases). The CDR3 spans 15 residues. Germline V gene data show CDR1 as MNHEY and CDR2 as SMNVEV (reference sequence). Trimming pared 6 bases from V and 0 bases from J, leaving 13 bases between. DNA of the CDR3: TGTGCCAGCAGACTAGGTATAACTAGCACAGATACGCAGTATTTT. Translation: CASRLGITSTDTQYF.

This clonotype was observed a few times. V and J are TRBV24-1 and TRBJ1-2; D is perhaps TRBD1 (6 bases). The V end was cut by 5 bases, the J end by 5 bases, with 14 bases between. This CDR3 has 14 amino acids. CDR1 is KGHDR, CDR2 SFDVKD, per germline. For the CDR3, the DNA is TGTGCCACCAGTGGGAGGACAGTGGAGTATGGCTACACCTTC. Its protein is CATSGRTVEYGYTF.